The next 30 T cell receptor beta chains were all read from a single sample in a study of blood T cell repertoires in COVID-19. Data came from immunoSEQ multiplex PCR; TCRdb stores just in-frame clones and leaves some out. Among approximately 180,000 clones listed, 75% to 90% were seen once. Sequencing was done on a sample of PBMCs or T cells enriched from blood (not recorded which). These receptors all stem from a man in his forties or fifties who had recovered from COVID-19.

The CDR3 loop reads CASSSLAGVYEQYF. DNA for the CDR3: TGCGCCAGCAGCAGTCTAGCGGGGGTTTACGAGCAGTACTTC. V usage is TRBV5-1 and J usage is TRBJ2-7, with 10 bases matching TRBD2. The trim removed 4 bases at V and 4 bases at J, leaving 5 bases unmatched. Germline assignment: CDR1 SGHRS and CDR2 YFSETQ. The CDR3 extends over 14 amino acids.

This clone occurred many times. This rearrangement joins TRBV21-1 to TRBJ2-7; the table's TRBD2 call for D was not verified on the DNA. TRBV21-1 is listed as a pseudogene. This CDR3 region has 11 residues. CDR3 in DNA: TGTGCCAGCAGCAAAGGGGGGGATCCGATCTTC. Encoded protein: CASSKGGDPIF.

CDR3 in DNA: TGTGCCAGCTCACCCCGGGAAGAAGGTGAGCAGTTCTTC. It translates to CASSPREEGEQFF. The chain carries TRBV18 and TRBJ2-1; a weak D match, TRBD2 (5 bases). The CDR3 has 13 residues. CDR1 and CDR2 from the germline V gene are KGHSH and LQKENI. The germline V and J ends were trimmed by 3 bases and 9 bases, with 12 bases remaining between them.

The chain couples TRBV5-1 to TRBJ1-4; 7 bases are a match to TRBD1. Per the germline V gene, CDR1 is SGHRS and CDR2 is YFSETQ. V lost 4 bases, J lost 0 bases, and 6 bases stayed unmatched. This CDR3 has 16 amino acids. In DNA, the CDR3 is TGCGCCAGCAGCCAGGGGACAGTGTCAACTAATGAAAAACTGTTTTTT. Translating gives CASSQGTVSTNEKLFF.

There are a few counts of this clone. The V gene is TRBV10-1, the J gene TRBJ1-5; TRBD1 aligns across 7 bases. J lost 5 bases, V lost 2 bases, and 15 bases had no gene match. Germline V gives CDR1 WNHNN, CDR2 SYGVQD (reference sequence). The CDR3 runs 18 residues. This CDR3 is CASSEENLRDRHYQPQHF. In DNA form, the CDR3 reads TGCGCCAGCAGTGAGGAAAATCTCCGGGACAGACACTATCAGCCCCAGCATTTT.

The DNA for the CDR3 is TGCGCCAGCAGTGACTGGGCTACAGGGGACTCCTACGAGCAGTACTTC. It translates to CASSDWATGDSYEQYF. V usage is TRBV10-2 and J usage is TRBJ2-7, with 7 bases lining up with TRBD1. Losses at the gene ends were 3 bases for V and 0 bases for J; bases not matched to a gene: 8. The CDR3 totals 16 residues. The germline V gene has CDR1 WSHSY and CDR2 SAAADI.

The chain combines TRBV5-1 with TRBJ2-3; 12 positions agree with TRBD2. Trimming at V came to 4 bases and at J to 5 bases, leaving 14 bases not matched to a gene. The CDR3 contains 18 residues. Looked up from germline, CDR1 is SGHRS and CDR2 is YFSETQ. The CDR3 nucleotides read TGCGCCAGCAGCAGTTCTCCTCCTAGCGGGAGGGCTAAAGATACGCAGTATTTT. Translated: CASSSSPPSGRAKDTQYF.

The gene calls are TRBV25-1 and TRBJ1-3; 8 nucleotides match TRBD1. The CDR3 has 15 residues. CDR1 is MGHDK and CDR2 is SYGVNS in the germline V gene. Unmatched junction bases numbered 6, after V lost 4 bases and J lost 4 bases. The CDR3 bases are TGTGCCAGCAGTGTTGCAGGGGGCGCGGGAAACACCATATATTTT. Translated, it gives CASSVAGGAGNTIYF.

The rearrangement joins TRBV11-2 to TRBJ2-7; weak D call: TRBD1 (5 bases). The CDR3 loop spans 13 amino acids. Germline CDR1 and CDR2: SGHAT and FQNNGV. The V end was cut by 5 bases, the J end by 6 bases, with 14 bases between. The CDR3 sequence is CASSLDTGAEQYF. The DNA of the CDR3 is TGTGCCAGCAGCCTGGACACTGGGGCCGAGCAGTACTTC.

V gene TRBV11-2 combines with J gene TRBJ1-1; 7 bases align to TRBD1. V lost 1 base, J lost 6 bases, and 2 bases stayed unmatched. The germline CDR1 and CDR2 sequences are SGHAT and FQNNGV. The CDR3 sequence is 13 residues long. CDR3 in DNA: TGTGCCAGCAGCTTAGGAGGACAGGCTGAAGCTTTCTTT. It encodes CASSLGGQAEAFF.

J is TRBJ2-2 and V is TRBV28; the D is unclear. V gave up 5 bases and J gave up 8 bases, with 12 bases separating them. Looked up from germline, CDR1 is MDHEN and CDR2 is SYDVKM. The CDR3 has 13 amino acids. The CDR3 loop reads CASSPYYGGELFF. The DNA of the CDR3 is TGTGCCAGCAGTCCCTATTACGGTGGGGAGCTGTTTTTT. The full variable domain, completed using reference TRBV28 and TRBJ2-2, is DVKVTQSSRYLVKRTGEKVFLECVQDMDHENMFWYRQDPGLGLRLIYFSYDVKMKEKGDIPEGYSVSREKKERFSLILESASTNQTSMYLCASSPYYGGELFFGEGSRLTVL.

The V gene is TRBV5-4, the J gene TRBJ2-2; D perhaps matches TRBD1 (5 bases). The germline V gene has CDR1 SGHNT and CDR2 YYREEE (reference sequence). The CDR3 is 15 amino acids. V was trimmed by 1 base and J by 3 bases, leaving 10 bases between them. CDR3 amino acids: CASSLQGRDTGELFF. CDR3 DNA sequence: TGTGCCAGCAGCTTGCAGGGCCGTGACACCGGGGAGCTGTTTTTT.

This rearrangement joins TRBV2 to TRBJ2-1; 11 bases are a match to TRBD2. Germline CDR1 SNHLY, CDR2 FYNNEI. This CDR3 comprises 16 residues. J lost 7 bases, V lost 6 bases, and 11 bases had no gene match. CDR3 amino acids: CASRTDSGRAVNEQFF. The CDR3 coding sequence is TGTGCCAGCAGGACCGATAGCGGGAGGGCCGTTAATGAGCAGTTCTTC.

CDR3 coding DNA: TGTGCCAGCAGCTTAGTCCAGCAGGGGGCTTATGGCTACACCTTC. Its protein is CASSLVQQGAYGYTF. The chain links TRBV7-9 to TRBJ1-2, with TRBD1 matching over 8 bases. The V and J ends lost 1 base and 5 bases, in that order; junction bases with no gene match: 6. CDR3 size: 15 residues. The V gene's germline CDR1 is SEHNR and CDR2 FQNEAQ (reference sequence).

This chain joins TRBV6-6 and TRBJ2-3, with D hard to call. Germline V gene data show CDR1 as MNHNY and CDR2 as SVGAGI (reference sequence). The V end lost 4 bases, the J end lost 4 bases, and 12 bases lay between the germline ends. This CDR3 spans 14 amino acids. The CDR3: CASSSVVASDTQYF. The CDR3 bases are TGTGCCAGCAGTTCCGTGGTAGCATCAGATACGCAGTATTTT.

V is TRBV9 and J is TRBJ1-1; no clear D gene. V lost 1 base and J lost 0, with 7 bases in between. CDR3 length: 14 residues. Germline V gene lookup returns CDR1 SGDLS and CDR2 YYNGEE. The CDR3 region is CASSVNQMNTEAFF. The CDR3 nucleotides read TGTGCCAGCAGCGTAAACCAGATGAACACTGAAGCTTTCTTT. Full variable domain (remainder filled in from reference TRBV9 and TRBJ1-1): DSGVTQTPKHLITATGQRVTLRCSPRSGDLSVYWYQQSLDQGLQFLIQYYNGEERAKGNILERFSAQQFPDLHSELNLSSLELGDSALYFCASSVNQMNTEAFFGQGTRLTVV.

For this clone: The junction and the germline gene differ at one end; a read error may be behind it. This rearrangement joins TRBV11-3 to TRBJ1-1, with TRBD1 identical over 9 bases. The germline V gene has CDR1 SGHNT and CDR2 YENEEA. There are 17 residues in the CDR3. The DNA for the CDR3 is TGTGCCAGCAGCCTAGACAGGGGGACGGGTATGAACACTGAAGCTTTCTTT. Amino acid sequence: CASSLDRGTGMNTEAFF.

The chain joins TRBV28 to TRBJ1-5; 7 nucleotides line up with TRBD1. The V gene end was trimmed by 10 bases and the J gene end by 7 bases; junction bases not matched to a gene: 10. The CDR3 length is 13 residues. Germline-derived CDR1 and CDR2 are MDHEN and SYDVKM. The CDR3 loop reads CATSDRAGQPQHF. The CDR3 region has the DNA TGTGCCACCTCCGACAGGGCGGGCCAGCCCCAGCATTTT.

This clone was seen more than once but under ten times. This chain uses TRBV7-8 with TRBJ1-2; 7 bases are shared with TRBD1. Looked up from germline, CDR1 is SGHVS and CDR2 is FQNEAQ. With V trimmed by 7 bases and J by 9 bases, 14 bases remained unmatched. The CDR3 runs 14 residues. CDR3 amino acids: CASTEMTGSRRYTF. In DNA form, the CDR3 reads TGTGCCAGCACCGAAATGACAGGGTCGAGGCGCTACACCTTC.

This rearrangement joins TRBV30 to TRBJ1-1, with D possibly TRBD1 on 6 matching bases. The V gene's germline CDR1 is GTSNPN and CDR2 SVGIG (reference sequence). Trimming cost V 2 bases and J 4 bases, with 23 bases left between them. This CDR3 has 17 residues. CDR3 region: CAWSLTRTGSVGTEAFF. The CDR3 coding sequence is TGTGCCTGGAGTTTAACTCGAACAGGGTCGGTTGGCACTGAAGCTTTCTTT. The full variable domain, its missing parts supplied by reference TRBV30 and TRBJ1-1, is SQTIHQWPATLVQPVGSPLSLECTVEGTSNPNLYWYRQAAGRGLQLLFYSVGIGQISSEVPQNLSASRPQDRQFILSSKKLLLSDSGFYLCAWSLTRTGSVGTEAFFGQGTRLTVV.

The gene calls are TRBV9 and TRBJ2-7; 7 bases agree with TRBD1. This CDR3 has 15 amino acids. Germline-derived CDR1 and CDR2 are SGDLS and YYNGEE. With V trimmed by 4 bases and J by 2 bases, 9 bases remained unmatched. CDR3: CASSISGGLAYEQYF. CDR3 nucleotides: TGTGCCAGCAGCATATCAGGGGGATTGGCCTACGAGCAGTACTTC.

The gene calls are TRBV10-3 and TRBJ2-5; possibly TRBD1 for D (6 bases). The germline V gene has CDR1 ENHRY and CDR2 SYGVKD. V lost 1 base and J 3 bases, leaving 9 bases between the germline ends. This CDR3 is built from 14 residues. CDR3 DNA: TGTGCCATCAGTGAGTTGGACAGAGAAGAGACCCAGTACTTC. Amino acid sequence: CAISELDREETQYF.

Only one count was recorded for this clone. The chain joins TRBV30 to TRBJ1-5, with D tentatively TRBD1 (6 bases). Per germline, CDR1 GTSNPN and CDR2 SVGIG (reference sequence). V shed 1 base and J shed 5 bases, with 9 bases lying between them. The CDR3 extends over 13 amino acids. CDR3 bases: TGTGCCTGGAGTGGGACAGTTGATCAGCCCCAGCATTTT. Amino acid sequence: CAWSGTVDQPQHF.

The rearrangement uses TRBV19 and TRBJ1-4, with a tentative D call TRBD1 (6 bases). Germline CDR1 reads LNHDA; CDR2 reads SQIVND (reference sequence). V dropped 4 bases and J dropped 8 bases, with 11 bases sitting between them. The CDR3 is made up of 13 amino acids. This CDR3 reads CASSTGVREKLFF. The CDR3 DNA reads as TGTGCCAGTAGTACAGGGGTGCGGGAAAAACTGTTTTTT.

There are a few counts of this clone. This chain joins TRBV27 and TRBJ2-7; D possibly corresponds to TRBD1 (6 bases). V lost 6 bases, J lost 2 bases, and 14 bases lay in between. The length of the CDR3 is 14 residues. Germline V gene sequence: CDR1 MNHEY, CDR2 SMNVEV (reference sequence). This chain's CDR3 is CASSPTGETYEQYF. CDR3 bases: TGTGCCAGCAGCCCGACAGGAGAGACCTACGAGCAGTACTTC.

V and J are TRBV19 and TRBJ1-1; D perhaps matches TRBD1 (5 bases). With 8 bases removed from V and 5 bases from J, the gap between germline ends came to 18 bases. CDR1 is LNHDA and CDR2 is SQIVND in the germline V gene (reference sequence). CDR3 length equals 14 residues. The CDR3 DNA is TGTGCCAGTTGGGGTGGAAGACAGTCTACTGAAGCTTTCTTT. Translation: CASWGGRQSTEAFF.

This clone came up once. This chain links TRBV18 with TRBJ2-7; 9 bases match TRBD1. With V trimmed by 2 bases and J by 4 bases, 0 bases remained unmatched. Germline-derived CDR1 and CDR2 are KGHSH and LQKENI. This CDR3 is 13 amino acids long. The CDR3 region has the DNA TGTGCCAGCTCACCAGGGACAGGGTACGAGCAGTACTTC. Protein: CASSPGTGYEQYF.

This sequence joins TRBV18 and TRBJ1-1, with D possibly matching TRBD1 (6 bases). V shed 5 bases and J shed 6 bases, with 13 bases lying between them. Germline V lookup: CDR1 KGHSH, CDR2 LQKENI. The length of the CDR3 is 13 residues. In DNA, the CDR3 is TGTGCCAGCTCAGAGGGGGGGGCCCCTGAAGCTTTCTTT. It specifies CASSEGGAPEAFF.

The CDR3 nucleotides are TGTGCCACCAACCGAGGGATCCCCTCTGGAAACACCATATATTTT. Translating it yields CATNRGIPSGNTIYF. This chain uses TRBV28 with TRBJ1-3; D gene unclear. Per the germline V gene, CDR1 is MDHEN and CDR2 is SYDVKM. This CDR3 is built from 15 residues. Trimming cost V 10 bases and J 0 bases, with 16 bases left between them.

This clone has just a few counts. V usage is TRBV5-1 and J usage is TRBJ2-7, with a tentative D call TRBD2 (6 bases). The V and J ends lost 9 bases and 1 base respectively, with 17 bases between them. CDR3 length: 14 amino acids. From germline, CDR1 is SGHRS and CDR2 YFSETQ. The CDR3 protein is CATSVLAGSYEQYF. CDR3 nucleotide sequence: TGCGCCACTTCCGTCCTCGCGGGGTCCTACGAGCAGTACTTC.